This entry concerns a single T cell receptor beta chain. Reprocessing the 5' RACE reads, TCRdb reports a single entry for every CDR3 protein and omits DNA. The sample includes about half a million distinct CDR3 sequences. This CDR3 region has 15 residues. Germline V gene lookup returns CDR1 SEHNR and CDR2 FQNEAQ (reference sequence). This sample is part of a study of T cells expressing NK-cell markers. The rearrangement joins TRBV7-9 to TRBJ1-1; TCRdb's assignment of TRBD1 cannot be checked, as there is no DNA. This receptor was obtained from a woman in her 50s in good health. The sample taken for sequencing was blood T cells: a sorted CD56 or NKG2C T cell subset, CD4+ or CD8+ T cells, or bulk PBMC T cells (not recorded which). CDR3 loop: CASSLEGTEDTEAFF.